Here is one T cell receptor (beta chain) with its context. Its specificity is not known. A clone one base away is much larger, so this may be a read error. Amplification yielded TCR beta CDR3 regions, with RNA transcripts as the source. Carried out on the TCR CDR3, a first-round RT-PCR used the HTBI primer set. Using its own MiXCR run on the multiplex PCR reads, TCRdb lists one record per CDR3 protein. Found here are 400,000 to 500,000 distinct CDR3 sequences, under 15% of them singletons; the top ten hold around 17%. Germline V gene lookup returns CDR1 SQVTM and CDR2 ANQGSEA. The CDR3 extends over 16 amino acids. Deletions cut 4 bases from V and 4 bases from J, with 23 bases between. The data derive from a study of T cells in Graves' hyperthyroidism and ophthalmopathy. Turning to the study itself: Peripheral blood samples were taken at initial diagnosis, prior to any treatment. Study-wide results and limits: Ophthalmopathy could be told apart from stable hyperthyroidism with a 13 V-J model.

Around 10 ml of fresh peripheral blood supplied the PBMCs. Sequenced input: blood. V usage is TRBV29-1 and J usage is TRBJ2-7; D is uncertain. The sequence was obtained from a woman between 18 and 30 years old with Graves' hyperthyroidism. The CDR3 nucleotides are TGCAGCGTTGCCCCCGCGCACAGAAACCCAGTGTACGAGCAGTACTTC. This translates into CSVAPAHRNPVYEQYF.